Listed below are T cell receptor beta chains from one sample, sequenced in a study of blood T cell repertoires in COVID-19. Assay: immunoSEQ multiplex PCR; the TCRdb copy retains only in-frame clones and omits some. The sample lists around 250,000 clones, more than 75% seen once, with over 6% in the top ten. Sequenced material: peripheral blood. All receptors derive from a woman aged 70 to 79 with active or convalescent COVID-19. The CDR3 runs from the conserved cysteine through the conserved F or W. Each record gives: CDR3 protein, CDR3 DNA, J gene, D gene, V gene, CDR3 length, clone size. D genes are given only for firm matches. Size tells how often a clone was seen (once, few, many) or the class of an expanded clone, and some rows leave it out.

CASSGQGRFFTDTQYF TGTGCCAGCAGCGGACAGGGGAGATTTTTCACAGATACGCAGTATTTT TRBJ2-3 TRBD1 TRBV6-2/TRBV6-3 16 -
CASVAEVNTEAFF TGTGCCAGCGTGGCAGAAGTGAACACTGAAGCTTTCTTT TRBJ1-1 - TRBV2 13 -
CASSQDLGKGANYGYTF TGTGCCAGCAGCCAAGATTTGGGGAAGGGGGCAAACTATGGCTACACCTTC TRBJ1-2 TRBD1 TRBV3-1/TRBV3-2 17 -
CASSSSRATYNEQFF TGTGCCAGCAGCTCCTCGCGAGCGACCTACAATGAGCAGTTCTTC TRBJ2-1 - TRBV7-6 15 -
CASSLSAGAESSGNTIYF TGCGCCAGCAGCTTGTCGGCAGGGGCTGAAAGCTCTGGAAACACCATATATTTT TRBJ1-3 - TRBV5-1 18 -
CSVGQDYGYTF TGCAGCGTGGGACAAGATTATGGCTACACCTTC TRBJ1-2 - TRBV29-1 11 -
CASSGGSSGNTIYF TGTGCCAGCAGTGGCGGCAGCTCTGGAAACACCATATATTTT TRBJ1-3 - TRBV27 14 -
CASSRGTDNEKLFF TGTGCCAGCAGCCGCGGGACGGATAATGAAAAACTGTTTTTT TRBJ1-4 - TRBV14 14 -
CASSRIRDAEAFF TGTGCCAGCAGCCGTATCAGGGATGCTGAAGCTTTCTTT TRBJ1-1 - TRBV7-8 13 -
CASSLVSYEQYF TGTGCCAGCAGCTTAGTCAGTTACGAGCAGTACTTC TRBJ2-7 - TRBV7-8 12 -
CASSKSDWSNSPLHF TGTGCCAGTAGTAAGTCGGACTGGAGTAATTCACCCCTCCACTTT TRBJ1-6 - TRBV19 15 -
CASSGTAGNTIYF TGTGCCAGCAGTGGGACAGCCGGGAACACCATATATTTT TRBJ1-3 TRBD1 TRBV6-6 13 -
CASSAVVSNQPQHF TGTGCCAGCAGCGCCGTTGTCAGCAATCAGCCCCAGCATTTT TRBJ1-5 - TRBV9 14 -
CASSQDSGGRNSPLHF TGCGCCAGCAGCCAAGATTCTGGGGGGAGGAATTCACCCCTCCACTTT TRBJ1-6 - TRBV4-3 16 -
CASSYENRGLAFF TGTGCCAGCAGTTACGAAAACAGGGGTTTAGCTTTCTTT TRBJ1-1 TRBD1 TRBV6-5 13 -
CASSRQSNYGYTF TGTGCCAGCAGTCGACAGTCTAACTATGGCTACACCTTC TRBJ1-2 - TRBV6-6 13 -
CASSSFPAGGLNEQFF TGTGCCAGCAGCTCTTTTCCAGCGGGGGGCCTCAATGAGCAGTTCTTC TRBJ2-1 TRBD2 TRBV11-2 16 -
CASSQEIQVSGNTIYF TGCGCCAGCAGCCAAGAAATACAAGTCTCTGGAAACACCATATATTTT TRBJ1-3 - TRBV4-3 16 -
CASNECDRGWTEAFF TGTGCCAGCAATGAGTGCGACAGGGGCTGGACTGAAGCTTTCTTT TRBJ1-1 - TRBV21-1 15 -
CASSPQGAGITDTQYF TGTGCCAGCTCACCACAAGGTGCGGGGATCACAGATACGCAGTATTTT TRBJ2-3 - TRBV18 16 -
CASSSAPGTGYGYTF TGTGCCAGCAGCTCAGCCCCCGGGACAGGCTACGGCTACACCTTC TRBJ1-2 TRBD1 TRBV9 15 -
CASSIQGQVHNEQFF TGCGCCAGCAGCATCCAAGGACAGGTACACAATGAGCAGTTCTTC TRBJ2-1 TRBD1 TRBV5-1 15 once
CSASDSGHAEAFF TGCAGTGCTAGTGATTCGGGACACGCTGAAGCTTTCTTT TRBJ1-1 - TRBV20-1 13 -
CASSSQGRRNYGYTF TGTGCCAGTAGTTCTCAGGGAAGGAGAAACTATGGCTACACCTTC TRBJ1-2 - TRBV19 15 few
CASSKTGVTEKLFF TGTGCCAGCAGTAAGACAGGGGTGACAGAAAAACTGTTTTTT TRBJ1-4 TRBD1 TRBV28 14 -
CASSQDARVILEAFF TGCGCCAGCAGCCAAGATGCCCGGGTAATACTGGAAGCTTTCTTT TRBJ1-1 - TRBV4-3 15 -
CASKTGTGTYNEQFF TGTGCCAGTAAGACCGGGACAGGAACCTACAATGAGCAGTTCTTC TRBJ2-1 TRBD1 TRBV19 15 -